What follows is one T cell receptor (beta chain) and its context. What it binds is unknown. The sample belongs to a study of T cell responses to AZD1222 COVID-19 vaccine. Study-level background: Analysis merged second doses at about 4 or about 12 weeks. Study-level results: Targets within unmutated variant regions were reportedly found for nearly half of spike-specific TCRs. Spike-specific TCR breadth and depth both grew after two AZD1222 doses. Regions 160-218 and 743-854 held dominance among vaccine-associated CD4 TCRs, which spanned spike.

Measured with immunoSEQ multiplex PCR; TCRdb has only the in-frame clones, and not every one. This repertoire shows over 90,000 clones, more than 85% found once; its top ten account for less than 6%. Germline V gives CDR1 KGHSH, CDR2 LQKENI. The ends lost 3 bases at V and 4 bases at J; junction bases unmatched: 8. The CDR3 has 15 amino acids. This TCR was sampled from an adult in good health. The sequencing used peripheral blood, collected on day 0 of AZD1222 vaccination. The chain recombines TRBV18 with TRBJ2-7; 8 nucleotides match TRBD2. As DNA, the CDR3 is TGTGCCAGCTCACCGGCAGCGGGAGTTAGTTACGAGCAGTACTTC. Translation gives CASSPAAGVSYEQYF.